This T cell receptor beta chain was obtained from a study of cytomegalovirus exposure and HLA in healthy donors. On the study more broadly: The same platform was used for the roughly 120 validation repertoires as for the roughly 700 first-cohort repertoires, as reported in a later analysis. Broader study findings: First-cohort TCR clusters were later found to tend to co-occur in the 120 or so validation repertoires.

Clones were read by immunoSEQ multiplex PCR, and TCRdb kept only the in-frame ones, dropping some. Of some 150,000 clones listed, just under 90% are singletons. This clone was seen a single time. The antigen remains unidentified. The clonotype was recovered from a woman aged 25 to 45 in good health and CMV-seropositive. The sequenced sample consisted of PBMCs.

The CDR3 loop is CASSSRGGGAKNIQYF. The CDR3 DNA is TGTGCCAGCAGTTCCAGGGGCGGCGGGGCCAAAAACATTCAGTACTTC. This chain uses TRBV6-5 with TRBJ2-4; a weak D match, TRBD1 (6 bases). This CDR3 has 16 amino acids. The ends were cut back, 4 bases at V and 1 base at J, with 14 bases in the middle. Germline V lookup: CDR1 MNHEY, CDR2 SVGAGI.